The clone carrying this T cell receptor (beta chain) was recorded once. Its antigen is as yet unknown. The data stem from a study of Tregs in tolerant kidney transplant recipients. Points from the study as a whole: The most relevant donor-specific Treg TCRbeta repertoire apparently came from expansion with activated donor B cells. The small number of patients limits these findings pending further validation. Biological reproducibility was not directly addressed in this study.

This table comes from immunoSEQ multiplex PCR, and its TCRdb copy is limited to in-frame clones, with some not included. The repertoire consists of roughly 250,000 clones, with 84% occurring once and the leading ten covering less than 0.75%. Germline V lookup: CDR1 GTSNPN, CDR2 SVGIG (reference sequence). The CDR3 is 13 amino acids. This receptor was obtained from a human donor in good health. The chain is built from TRBV30 and TRBJ2-5; 7 bases match TRBD2. With the DNA end fitting TRBJ2-7 better, the J assignment may be wrong. The sequenced sample was CD4+ T cells from blood. As DNA, the CDR3 is TGTGCCTGGCGTCTTGGGGGGGTCTACGAGCAGTACTTC. It encodes CAWRLGGVYEQYF.